These 27 T cell receptor beta chains share one sample of origin, sequenced in a study of PD-1 blockade in classical Hodgkin lymphoma. Profiled with immunoSEQ multiplex PCR; TCRdb holds only in-frame clones, not every one. The data hold about 9,500 clones, with around 80% observed a single time. Time point of the sample: cycle 4 day 1 (C4D1), after around six weeks of nivolumab. Brentuximab vedotin exposure varied among the patients, all of whom had relapsed after autologous stem cell transplantation. Magnetic negative selection of thawed PBMCs was the method by which CD4+ T cells were purified. This material consisted of CD4+ T cells from blood, taken before the fourth cycle of nivolumab. The source of these receptors is a human donor with classical Hodgkin lymphoma.

V usage is TRBV5-6 and J usage is TRBJ2-5, with 7 bases identical to TRBD1. J lost 0 bases, V lost 0 bases, and 11 bases had no gene match. CDR3 length: 18 amino acids. Germline V gene data show CDR1 as SGHDT and CDR2 as YYEEEE. The CDR3 sequence is CASSLAIIGQDNQETQYF. The CDR3 DNA reads as TGTGCCAGCAGCTTGGCAATAATAGGACAGGACAACCAAGAGACCCAGTACTTC.

This rearrangement joins TRBV5-4 to TRBJ2-2; D gene uncertain. The CDR3 is made up of 15 amino acids. Germline V lookup: CDR1 SGHNT, CDR2 YYREEE (reference sequence). The V end lost 0 bases, the J end lost 0 bases, and 6 bases lay between the germline ends. CDR3 sequence: CASSLDTTNTGELFF. The CDR3, as DNA: TGTGCCAGCAGCTTGGACACCACGAACACCGGGGAGCTGTTTTTT.

The rearrangement joins TRBV5-1 to TRBJ1-1; D is possibly TRBD1 (6 bases). The CDR3 is 14 amino acids. Trimming pared 1 base from V and 1 base from J, leaving 8 bases between. Germline assignment: CDR1 SGHRS and CDR2 YFSETQ. CDR3 amino acids: CASSLQGTNTEAFF. CDR3 DNA sequence: TGCGCCAGCAGCTTGCAGGGGACGAACACTGAAGCTTTCTTT.

V is TRBV6-1 and J is TRBJ2-7; D call uncertain. The CDR3 sequence is 13 residues long. The V end lost 1 base, the J end lost 4 bases, and 8 bases lay between the germline ends. CDR1 is MNHNS, CDR2 SASEGT, per germline. The CDR3 DNA reads as TGTGCCAGCAGTGAAGATGGCGCTTACGAGCAGTACTTC. As protein: CASSEDGAYEQYF.

The chain recombines TRBV11-2 with TRBJ1-3; the D is unclear. Germline values: CDR1 SGHAT, CDR2 FQNNGV. CDR3 length: 13 residues. V was trimmed by 5 bases and J by 4 bases, leaving 9 bases between them. DNA of the CDR3: TGTGCCAGCAGCCCACAAAGGGGAAACACCATATATTTT. As protein: CASSPQRGNTIYF.

The chain uses TRBV11-2 and TRBJ2-1; TRBD2 agrees at 14 bases. CDR3 length: 18 amino acids. V gave up 6 bases and J gave up 8 bases; unmatched junction bases: 15. Germline V gene data show CDR1 as SGHAT and CDR2 as FQNNGV. The CDR3 sequence is CASRSLRLAGGNRDEQFF. The CDR3 DNA reads TGTGCCAGCAGATCACTTCGACTAGCGGGGGGGAATCGCGATGAGCAGTTCTTC.

The chain uses TRBV5-6 and TRBJ1-6; D may be TRBD1 (5 bases). Germline V CDR1 and CDR2: SGHDT, YYEEEE. This CDR3 contains 13 residues. V was cut by 4 bases and J by 9 bases, with 11 bases left in between. CDR3 in amino acids: CASSLPGSSPLHF. The DNA for the CDR3 is TGTGCCAGCAGCCTCCCAGGGAGTTCACCCCTCCACTTT.

The chain uses TRBV4-3 and TRBJ1-4; tentatively, D is TRBD1 (5 bases). The V end lost 0 bases, the J end lost 3 bases, and 8 bases lay between the germline ends. Per the germline V gene, CDR1 is LGHNA and CDR2 is YSLEER. The CDR3 runs to 15 residues. DNA of the CDR3: TGCGCCAGCAGCCAAGATCCAGGGTCTAATGAAAAACTGTTTTTT. Translation: CASSQDPGSNEKLFF.

This chain links TRBV11-2 with TRBJ2-1; either TRBD1 or TRBD2 may fit D (5 bases each). Germline loops: CDR1 SGHAT, CDR2 FQNNGV. The CDR3 covers 17 residues. V lost 3 bases to trimming and J lost 0 bases, with 15 bases between them. CDR3 residues: CASSFGARYSSYNEQFF. CDR3 nucleotide sequence: TGTGCCAGCAGCTTCGGGGCGAGGTATAGCTCCTACAATGAGCAGTTCTTC.

The chain joins TRBV9 to TRBJ2-3; D gene unclear. CDR1 SGDLS and CDR2 YYNGEE come from the germline V gene. This CDR3 contains 14 residues. Trimming took 3 bases from V and 0 from J, leaving 8 bases between them. In DNA form, the CDR3 reads TGTGCCAGCAGCGCGGACCCTAGCACAGATACGCAGTATTTT. Encoded protein: CASSADPSTDTQYF.

In its sample, this clone was seen once. This chain links TRBV7-2 with TRBJ2-7; 12 positions match TRBD2. The CDR3 length is 16 residues. CDR1 and CDR2 (germline): SGHTA, FQGNSA. The trim removed 0 bases at V and 2 bases at J, leaving 2 bases unmatched. CDR3 in DNA: TGTGCCAGCAGCTTAGCACTAGCGGGAGGTCCCTACGAGCAGTACTTC. Translation gives CASSLALAGGPYEQYF.

The rearrangement links TRBV6-5 to TRBJ2-7; D remains unclear. Germline-derived CDR1 and CDR2 are MNHEY and SVGAGI. This CDR3 spans 15 amino acids. The V gene lost 3 bases and the J gene lost 0 bases, with 12 bases spanning the gap. The CDR3 DNA is TGTGCCAGCAGTTATTCCACCGCTCTCTCCTACGAGCAGTACTTC. Its translation: CASSYSTALSYEQYF.

This chain uses TRBV6-4 with TRBJ2-1, with no clear D. Trimming pared 4 bases from V and 0 bases from J, leaving 10 bases between. Per the germline V gene, CDR1 is MRHNA and CDR2 is SNTAGT. This CDR3 comprises 15 residues. CDR3 sequence reads: CASSVAGNSYNEQFF. The CDR3 nucleotides read TGTGCCAGCAGTGTAGCAGGCAACTCCTACAATGAGCAGTTCTTC.

The chain has TRBV28 and TRBJ1-2; 9 bases fit TRBD1. The V gene end was trimmed by 3 bases and the J gene end by 5 bases; junction bases not matched to a gene: 7. The germline V gene has CDR1 MDHEN and CDR2 SYDVKM. The CDR3 has 15 amino acids. The CDR3 is CASSFIQGAVYGYTF. Here the CDR3 DNA reads TGTGCCAGCAGTTTCATACAGGGGGCGGTTTATGGCTACACCTTC.

The rearrangement uses TRBV7-9 and TRBJ2-1; D may be TRBD2 (6 bases). Germline CDR1 SEHNR, CDR2 FQNEAQ (reference sequence). The CDR3 is made up of 15 amino acids. Trimming shortened V by 5 bases and J by 8 bases, and 19 bases separated the two germline ends. The CDR3 DNA sequence: TGTGCCAGCAGCCCTGTGAAGACTAGTTGGCATGAGCAGTTCTTC. It translates to CASSPVKTSWHEQFF.

The gene calls are TRBV18 and TRBJ1-4; 7 bases are a match to TRBD1. This CDR3 spans 15 amino acids. The germline gives CDR1 KGHSH, CDR2 LQKENI. V was clipped by 1 base and J by 3 bases; unmatched bases: 2. The CDR3 is CASSPRQGPNEKLFF. The CDR3 coding sequence is TGTGCCAGCTCACCACGACAGGGACCTAATGAAAAACTGTTTTTT.

The chain recombines TRBV7-3 with TRBJ2-2; possible D gene TRBD2, 5 bases. V was clipped by 3 bases and J by 3 bases, with 8 bases between them. The CDR3 covers 14 residues. The germline V gene has CDR1 SGHTA and CDR2 FQGTGA. The CDR3 DNA reads as TGTGCCAGCAGCTTTCGGGGTGACACCGGGGAGCTGTTTTTT. Translation gives CASSFRGDTGELFF.

The chain carries TRBV5-4 and TRBJ2-6, with 7 bases fitting TRBD1. The V and J ends lost 0 bases and 0 bases, in that order; junction bases with no gene match: 3. This CDR3 contains 17 residues. The germline V gene encodes CDR1 SGHNT and CDR2 YYREEE (reference sequence). CDR3 residues: CASSLGQGFSGANVLTF. For the CDR3, the DNA is TGTGCCAGCAGCTTGGGACAGGGTTTCTCTGGGGCCAACGTCCTGACTTTC. Variable domain in full (rest from reference TRBV5-4 and TRBJ2-6): ETGVTQSPTHLIKTRGQQVTLRCSSQSGHNTVSWYQQALGQGPQFIFQYYREEENGRGNFPPRFSGLQFPNYSSELNVNALELDDSALYLCASSLGQGFSGANVLTFGAGSRLTVL.

The CDR3 spells CASSSQYSGTLTYNEQFF. In nucleotides, the CDR3 is TGTGCCAGCAGTTCCCAATATAGCGGAACTCTGACCTACAATGAGCAGTTCTTC. The chain combines TRBV27 with TRBJ2-1; possible D gene TRBD2, 6 bases. Germline CDR1 reads MNHEY; CDR2 reads SMNVEV (reference sequence). The CDR3 has 18 residues. V lost 4 bases, J lost 2 bases, and 21 bases lay in between.

J is TRBJ2-5 and V is TRBV5-4; 10 bases map to TRBD2. The CDR3 runs 15 residues. Germline V gives CDR1 SGHNT, CDR2 YYREEE (reference sequence). V was pared by 2 bases and J by 3 bases, with 4 bases of the junction left unmatched. The CDR3 nucleotides are TGTGCCAGCAGCTTCGGGCTAGCGGGGGAAGAGACCCAGTACTTC. Encoded protein: CASSFGLAGEETQYF.

This chain uses TRBV7-3 with TRBJ2-7, with D possibly matching TRBD2 (6 bases). The CDR3 is 13 residues long. Germline lookup yields CDR1 SGHTA and CDR2 FQGTGA. Trimming removed 3 bases at V and 5 bases at J, with 11 bases between. The chain's CDR3 is CASSLAGLHEQYF. CDR3 in DNA: TGTGCCAGCAGCTTGGCGGGGTTGCACGAGCAGTACTTC.

A single count supports this clone. The rearrangement joins TRBV28 to TRBJ1-5; no reliable D call. The CDR3 extends over 15 amino acids. Germline CDR1 reads MDHEN; CDR2 reads SYDVKM. V lost 2 bases, J lost 3 bases, and 11 bases lay in between. As DNA, the CDR3 is TGTGCCAGCAGTTTACTGGCAGGCTTCAATCAGCCCCAGCATTTT. This encodes CASSLLAGFNQPQHF.

The table lists this clone with a count of one. The chain employs TRBV2 and TRBJ2-5; the D gene could be TRBD1 or TRBD2 (5 bases each). This CDR3 spans 14 amino acids. Trimming took 7 bases from V and 5 from J, leaving 17 bases between them. The germline CDR1 and CDR2 sequences are SNHLY and FYNNEI. The CDR3 region is CASTRDPGWETQYF. CDR3 sequence (DNA): TGTGCCAGCACCCGGGACCCAGGATGGGAGACCCAGTACTTC.

The genes are TRBV6-1 and TRBJ2-3; D could derive from TRBD1 or TRBD2 (7 bases each). CDR1 MNHNS and CDR2 SASEGT come from the germline V gene. V was cut by 11 bases and J by 6 bases, with 21 bases left in between. The CDR3 loop spans 14 amino acids. This chain's CDR3 is CAAGEGARVDTQYF. Written as DNA, the CDR3 is TGTGCCGCCGGGGAGGGGGCGCGTGTTGATACGCAGTATTTT.

This chain connects TRBV7-2 to TRBJ1-2; 9 nucleotides match TRBD1. The V gene end was trimmed by 5 bases and the J gene end by 2 bases; junction bases not matched to a gene: 3. This CDR3 region has 14 residues. CDR1 is SGHTA and CDR2 is FQGNSA in the germline V gene. The CDR3 protein is CASSLGQGNYGYTF. CDR3 nucleotide sequence: TGTGCCAGCAGCCTCGGACAGGGGAACTATGGCTACACCTTC.

The V and J genes are TRBV23-1 and TRBJ2-1, with 7 bases matching TRBD2. TRBV23-1 is an open reading frame, and its role is uncertain. The CDR3 loop spans 15 amino acids. With 0 bases clipped from V and 6 bases from J, the junction kept 5 bases outside the gene matches. CDR3 region: CASSQSSGRGNEQFF. CDR3 nucleotide sequence: TGCGCCAGCAGTCAATCTAGTGGGAGGGGCAATGAGCAGTTCTTC.

J is TRBJ2-7 and V is TRBV18; TRBD1 matches at 8 bases. The germline CDR1 and CDR2 sequences are KGHSH and LQKENI. The CDR3 runs to 15 residues. V shed 5 bases, J shed 6 bases, and the junction held 12 bases outside the gene matches. As DNA, the CDR3 is TGTGCCAGCTCATCACGGACAGGGCAAAGGGGCGAGCAGTACTTC. It is translated as CASSSRTGQRGEQYF.